Sequencing of this T cell receptor beta chain was carried out in a study of T-cell reconstitution after alpha-beta-depleted transplantation in children. The TCRbeta library incorporated unique molecular identifiers. TCRdb recomputed calls from the PCR reads with MiXCR, one row per CDR3 protein. The sample lists approximately 16,000 distinct CDR3 sequences, about 5% occurring once. Germline CDR1 LGHNA, CDR2 YNFKEQ. The CDR3 has 15 amino acids. With V trimmed by 5 bases and J by 2 bases, 7 bases remained unmatched. In its sample, this clonotype was seen many times. Sequences were derived from PBMCs, sampled before TCRalphabeta/CD19-depleted stem cell transplant. The chain employs TRBV4-2 and TRBJ2-7, with 9 bases aligning to TRBD1. The receptor was isolated from a boy aged 10-17 years with acute lymphoblastic leukemia, due to receive a stem cell transplant. The CDR3 DNA reads as TGTGCCAGCAGCTTGGACAGGGGCCCTCCCTACGAGCAGTACTTC. Translation gives CASSLDRGPPYEQYF.